This T cell receptor beta chain was retrieved from a study of T cell changes during pregnancy in multiple sclerosis. The germline gives CDR1 LNHDA, CDR2 SQIVND (reference sequence). Trimming removed 3 bases at V and 2 bases at J, with 11 bases between. The CDR3 spans 14 residues. TCRdb keeps only in-frame clones here, not all; method: immunoSEQ multiplex PCR. The data show roughly 35,000 clones, over 75% seen once. The TCR originated in a female donor with multiple sclerosis, enrolled in a pregnancy study. The rearrangement joins TRBV19 to TRBJ2-7; D perhaps matches TRBD1 (5 bases). This sample comprised CD8+ T cells from peripheral blood mononuclear cells, obtained before pregnancy. The CDR3 DNA reads as TGTGCCAGTAGTATGCAGGGCTCGCCCTACGAGCAGTACTTC. Translated, it gives CASSMQGSPYEQYF.